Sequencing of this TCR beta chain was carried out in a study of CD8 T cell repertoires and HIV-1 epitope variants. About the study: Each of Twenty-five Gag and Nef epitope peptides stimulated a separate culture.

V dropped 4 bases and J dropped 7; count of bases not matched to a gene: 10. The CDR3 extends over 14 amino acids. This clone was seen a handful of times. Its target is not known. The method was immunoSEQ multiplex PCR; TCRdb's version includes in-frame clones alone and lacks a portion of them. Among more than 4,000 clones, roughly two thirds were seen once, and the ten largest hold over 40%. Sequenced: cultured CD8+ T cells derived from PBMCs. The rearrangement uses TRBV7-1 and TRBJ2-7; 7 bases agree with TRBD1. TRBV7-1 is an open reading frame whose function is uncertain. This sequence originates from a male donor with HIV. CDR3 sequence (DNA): TGTGCCAGCAGCTTGGGACAGTACCTTCGTGAGCAGTACTTC. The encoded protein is CASSLGQYLREQYF.